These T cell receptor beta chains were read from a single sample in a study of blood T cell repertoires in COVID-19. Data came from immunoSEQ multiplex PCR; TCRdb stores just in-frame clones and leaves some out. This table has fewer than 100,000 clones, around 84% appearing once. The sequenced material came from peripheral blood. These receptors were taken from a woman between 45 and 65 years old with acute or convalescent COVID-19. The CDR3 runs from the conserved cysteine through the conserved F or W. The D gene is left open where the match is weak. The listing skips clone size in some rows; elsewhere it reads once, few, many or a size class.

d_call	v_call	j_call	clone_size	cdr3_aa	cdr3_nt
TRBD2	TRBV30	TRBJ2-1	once	CAWSPLAGGNNEQFF	TGTGCCTGGAGTCCTCTAGCGGGGGGCAACAATGAGCAGTTCTTC
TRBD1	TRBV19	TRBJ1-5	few	CASMWGTGGGNQPQHF	TGTGCCAGTATGTGGGGGACAGGCGGAGGCAATCAGCCCCAGCATTTT
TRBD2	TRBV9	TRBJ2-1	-	CASSPPPGLAGLEQFF	TGTGCCAGCAGCCCACCTCCGGGACTAGCGGGTTTAGAGCAGTTCTTC
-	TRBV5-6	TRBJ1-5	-	CASRGGAGDPNQPQHF	TGTGCCAGCAGGGGTGGCGCAGGGGACCCCAATCAGCCCCAGCATTTT
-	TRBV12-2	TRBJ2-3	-	CASRVVAQETATDTQYF	TGTGCAAGTCGGGTAGTGGCACAGGAAACGGCCACAGATACGCAGTATTTT
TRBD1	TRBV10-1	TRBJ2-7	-	CASSEVLTGTGTYEQYF	TGCGCCAGCAGTGAGGTCCTCACCGGGACAGGGACATACGAGCAGTACTTC
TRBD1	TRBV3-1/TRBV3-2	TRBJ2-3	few	CASSQVGGGSTDTQYF	TGTGCCAGCAGCCAAGTAGGGGGCGGGAGCACAGATACGCAGTATTTT
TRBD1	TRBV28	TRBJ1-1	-	CASTLPGQGAEAFF	TGTGCCAGCACTCTCCCGGGACAGGGGGCTGAAGCTTTCTTT
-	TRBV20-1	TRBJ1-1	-	CSASRGSGTFF	TGCAGTGCTAGCCGGGGGAGTGGGACTTTCTTT
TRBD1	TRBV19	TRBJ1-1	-	CASSLDRGREAFF	TGTGCCAGTAGCCTGGACAGGGGGCGGGAGGCTTTCTTT